The 3 T cell receptor beta chains presented below share a single source sample, sequenced in a study of blood T cell repertoires in COVID-19. Profiled with immunoSEQ multiplex PCR; TCRdb holds only in-frame clones, not every one. The sample carries 40,000 to 45,000 clones, more than 85% recorded once. Sequencing was done on a sample of peripheral blood. The receptors stem from a human donor in a cohort sampled during active COVID-19.

This clone was seen only once. The rearrangement joins TRBV9 to TRBJ2-7; weak D call: TRBD2 (5 bases). CDR1 and CDR2 (germline): SGDLS, YYNGEE. CDR3 length: 16 residues. Between the trimmed V and J ends, which lost 0 bases and 3 bases, there was a span of 16 bases. The CDR3 region has the DNA TGTGCCAGCAGCGTAGATTCAAGGACTCCCAGCTACGAGCAGTACTTC. Translation: CASSVDSRTPSYEQYF.

This clone was counted once. The gene calls are TRBV19 and TRBJ1-1, with 11 nucleotides matching TRBD1. Per germline, CDR1 LNHDA and CDR2 SQIVND (reference sequence). The V gene end was trimmed by 3 bases and the J gene end by 5 bases; junction bases not matched to a gene: 8. This CDR3 contains 16 residues. The CDR3 is CASSILGTGGKTEAFF. CDR3 DNA: TGTGCCAGTAGTATCCTAGGGACAGGGGGAAAGACTGAAGCTTTCTTT. The full variable domain, rest sourced from reference TRBV19 and TRBJ1-1, is DGGITQSPKYLFRKEGQNVTLSCEQNLNHDAMYWYRQDPGQGLRLIYYSQIVNDFQKGDIAEGYSVSREKKESFPLTVTSAQKNPTAFYLCASSILGTGGKTEAFFGQGTRLTVV.

The chain has TRBV21-1 and TRBJ1-3; TRBD1 is the table's D call, not checked against the DNA. TRBV21-1 is flagged as a pseudogene. The CDR3 runs to 14 residues. The CDR3, as DNA: TGTGCCAGCACCCGGGACAGCCAAGGAAACACCATATATTTT. This codes for CASTRDSQGNTIYF.